Presented here are 11 T cell receptor beta chains from one specimen sequenced in a study of siplizumab effects on memory and regulatory T cells. Clones were sequenced by immunoSEQ multiplex PCR, and TCRdb holds only the in-frame ones, with some missing. The sample has around 100,000 clones; about 94% are singletons. The sequenced sample consisted of non-Treg CD4+ T cells sorted from blood. The receptors stem from a human donor in good health.

The chain carries TRBV13 and TRBJ1-5; D not certain. V gave up 7 bases and J gave up 0 bases, with 13 bases separating them. CDR1 and CDR2 from the germline V gene are PRHDT and FYEKMQ (reference sequence). The CDR3 length is 15 residues. The CDR3: CASNRAPDSNQPQHF. CDR3 bases: TGTGCCAGCAATAGGGCCCCAGATAGCAATCAGCCCCAGCATTTT.

This chain joins TRBV5-4 and TRBJ2-3, with 7 bases matching TRBD2. The CDR3 sequence is 15 residues long. Germline loops: CDR1 SGHNT, CDR2 YYREEE (reference sequence). After removal of 5 bases from V and 2 bases from J, the junction contained 8 bases not matched to a gene. DNA of the CDR3: TGTGCCAGCAGTACCAGCGGGGCCGTCACAGATACGCAGTATTTT. Translation gives CASSTSGAVTDTQYF.

The chain combines TRBV14 with TRBJ2-3; TRBD2 is a possible D gene (5 bases). V shed 4 bases and J shed 0 bases, with 11 bases lying between them. The germline V gene has CDR1 SGHDN and CDR2 FVKESK. The CDR3 runs to 15 residues. The CDR3 here is CASSPAGSSTDTQYF. The CDR3 coding sequence is TGTGCCAGCAGCCCCGCGGGTTCAAGCACAGATACGCAGTATTTT. The variable domain in full, completed from reference TRBV14 and TRBJ2-3, reads EAGVTQFPSHSVIEKGQTVTLRCDPISGHDNLYWYRRVMGKEIKFLLHFVKESKQDESGMPNNRFLAERTGGTYSTLKVQPAELEDSGVYFCASSPAGSSTDTQYFGPGTRLTVL.

The chain carries TRBV10-2 and TRBJ2-7; D is perhaps TRBD1 or TRBD2 (5 bases each). V was clipped by 4 bases and J by 2 bases, with 12 bases between them. There are 14 residues in the CDR3. Germline V gives CDR1 WSHSY, CDR2 SAAADI. In DNA form, the CDR3 reads TGCGCCAGCAGTGTCGCTGGGACCACCTACGAGCAGTACTTC. It is translated as CASSVAGTTYEQYF.

This chain joins TRBV6-6 and TRBJ1-2, with D perhaps matching TRBD1 (6 bases). The CDR3 extends over 12 amino acids. V dropped 5 bases and J dropped 8 bases, with 12 bases sitting between them. Germline CDR1 reads MNHNY; CDR2 reads SVGAGI (reference sequence). The CDR3 region is CASSGGSLGYTF. In DNA form, the CDR3 reads TGTGCCAGCAGTGGGGGCTCATTAGGCTACACCTTC.

Only one count was recorded for this clone. The chain employs TRBV28 and TRBJ1-3; TRBD1 might be the D (6 bases). Trimming stripped 11 bases from V and 4 bases from J, with 21 bases between. Germline CDR1 MDHEN, CDR2 SYDVKM. This CDR3 region has 15 residues. In nucleotides, the CDR3 is TGTGCCGCGGGGTGGAAGGGGGTGGCCGGAAACACCATATATTTT. Its protein product is CAAGWKGVAGNTIYF.

This sequence joins TRBV5-1 and TRBJ2-2; tentative D call: TRBD2 (6 bases). Germline values: CDR1 SGHRS, CDR2 YFSETQ. CDR3 length: 16 amino acids. The ends were cut back, 6 bases at V and 0 bases at J, with 15 bases in the middle. The CDR3 is CASMVRGGTNTGELFF. As DNA, the CDR3 is TGCGCCAGCATGGTCCGGGGAGGCACGAACACCGGGGAGCTGTTTTTT.

The chain employs TRBV28 and TRBJ1-3; 7 bases line up with TRBD1. With 6 bases clipped from V and 3 bases from J, the junction kept 8 bases outside the gene matches. The CDR3 has 15 residues. The germline gives CDR1 MDHEN, CDR2 SYDVKM. The CDR3 reads CASRGGQAGGNTIYF. The CDR3 nucleotides are TGTGCCAGCAGAGGAGGACAGGCCGGTGGAAACACCATATATTTT.

This chain connects TRBV10-3 to TRBJ2-2, with D possibly being TRBD1 (6 bases). Trimming stripped 10 bases from V and 0 bases from J, with 9 bases between. The length of the CDR3 is 13 residues. Germline CDR1 ENHRY, CDR2 SYGVKD. The CDR3 DNA is TGTGCCACACAGGGCTCGAACACCGGGGAGCTGTTTTTT. As protein: CATQGSNTGELFF.

The V call is TRBV4-1, the J call TRBJ2-4; 12 bases agree with TRBD2. CDR3 length equals 17 residues. V was clipped by 1 base and J by 6 bases; unmatched bases: 7. From germline, CDR1 is MGHRA and CDR2 YSYEKL. CDR3 sequence (DNA): TGCGCCAGCAGCCAAGGGACTAGCGGGACGCGATCAAACATTCAGTACTTC. Residues: CASSQGTSGTRSNIQYF.

The chain employs TRBV11-2 and TRBJ1-2; D unclear. Trimming removed 1 base at V and 1 base at J, with 7 bases between. CDR1 and CDR2 from the germline V gene are SGHAT and FQNNGV. This CDR3 region has 14 residues. The CDR3 loop reads CASSLGVHNYGYTF. The CDR3 region has the DNA TGTGCCAGCAGCTTAGGGGTCCATAACTATGGCTACACCTTC. Together with reference TRBV11-2 and TRBJ1-2, the CDR3 gives the full variable domain: EAGVAQSPRYKIIEKRQSVAFWCNPISGHATLYWYQQILGQGPKLLIQFQNNGVVDDSQLPKDRFSAERLKGVDSTLKIQPAKLEDSAVYLCASSLGVHNYGYTFGSGTRLTVV.